The subject of this entry is one T cell receptor (beta chain). Its matching antigen is unknown. Use of 60 Vbeta and 13 Jbeta primers characterized the PCR. Original processing notes: Per a later analysis, the number of unique TCR beta chains was approximately 73 million, of which about 11 million were shared. Sequenced by immunoSEQ multiplex PCR; TCRdb stores in-frame clones only, minus some. D and trimming come from the DNA, and the V and J calls and clone size come from that table. The table shows approximately 140,000 clones, with roughly 83% occurring only once. The data originate from a study of cytomegalovirus exposure and HLA in healthy donors. Broader study findings: According to the study, approximately 150 TCR beta chains were cytomegalovirus-associated.

The junction had 5 bases not matched to a gene; V was cut back by 0 bases and J by 8 bases. This CDR3 spans 14 amino acids. Germline V gives CDR1 GTSNPN, CDR2 SVGIG (reference sequence). Material: PBMCs. The V call is TRBV30, the J call TRBJ1-4; 8 bases map to TRBD1. The clonotype originates from a female donor in good health and CMV-seronegative. CDR3 sequence reads: CAWSVPGGREKLFF. DNA for the CDR3: TGTGCCTGGAGTGTCCCAGGGGGCAGGGAAAAACTGTTTTTT.